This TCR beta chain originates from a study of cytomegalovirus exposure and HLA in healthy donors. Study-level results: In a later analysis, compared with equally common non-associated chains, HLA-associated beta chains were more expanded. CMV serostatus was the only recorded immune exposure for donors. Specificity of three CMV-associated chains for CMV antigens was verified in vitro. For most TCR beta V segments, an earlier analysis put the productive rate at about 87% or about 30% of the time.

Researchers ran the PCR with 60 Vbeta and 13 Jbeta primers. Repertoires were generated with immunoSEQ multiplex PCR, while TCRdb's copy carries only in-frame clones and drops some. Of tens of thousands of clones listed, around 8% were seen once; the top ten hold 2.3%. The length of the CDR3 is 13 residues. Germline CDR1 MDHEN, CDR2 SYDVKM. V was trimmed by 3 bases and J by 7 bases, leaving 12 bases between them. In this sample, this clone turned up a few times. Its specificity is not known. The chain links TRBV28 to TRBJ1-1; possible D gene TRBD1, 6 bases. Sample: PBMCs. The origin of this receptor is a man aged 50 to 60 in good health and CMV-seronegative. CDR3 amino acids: CASSFERGGEAFF. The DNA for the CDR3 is TGTGCCAGCAGTTTTGAAAGGGGGGGTGAAGCTTTCTTT.